These 28 T cell receptor beta chains originate from one sample sequenced in a study of T cells in Graves' hyperthyroidism and ophthalmopathy. RNA transcripts yielded amplified TCR beta CDR3 regions. TCR CDR3 underwent first-round RT-PCR with the HTBI primer set. TCRdb recomputed calls from the multiplex PCR reads with MiXCR, one row per CDR3 protein. The sample carries 550,000 to 650,000 distinct CDR3 sequences, about 15% recorded once. Sample: blood. The receptors shown here come from a woman between 40 and 55 years old with Graves' hyperthyroidism.

This clonotype was observed many times. The gene calls are TRBV11-2 and TRBJ1-4, with no clear D. CDR3 length: 14 residues. With 1 base removed from V and 5 bases from J, the gap between germline ends came to 8 bases. Germline V gene data show CDR1 as SGHAT and CDR2 as FQNNGV. The CDR3 bases are TGTGCCAGCAGCTTAGGGTTGGGGAATGAAAAACTGTTTTTT. This translates into CASSLGLGNEKLFF. The whole variable domain, remainder taken from reference TRBV11-2 and TRBJ1-4, is EAGVAQSPRYKIIEKRQSVAFWCNPISGHATLYWYQQILGQGPKLLIQFQNNGVVDDSQLPKDRFSAERLKGVDSTLKIQPAKLEDSAVYLCASSLGLGNEKLFFGSGTQLSVL.

This clonotype showed up many times. The chain is built from TRBV2 and TRBJ2-2; 9 bases map to TRBD2. Trimming removed 3 bases from V and 0 bases from J; junction bases left unmatched: 5. CDR1 is SNHLY and CDR2 is FYNNEI in the germline V gene. This CDR3 contains 17 residues. The CDR3 sequence is CASSEDRLAANTGELFF. In DNA, the CDR3 is TGTGCCAGCAGTGAGGACCGACTAGCGGCGAACACCGGGGAGCTGTTTTTT.

This clonotype was observed many times. The chain carries TRBV3-1 and TRBJ1-1; 9 bases are a match to TRBD1. The germline CDR1 and CDR2 sequences are LGHDT and YNNKEL (reference sequence). The J segment lost 8 bases and the V segment lost 2 bases, leaving 6 bases of the junction unmatched. The CDR3 loop spans 14 amino acids. The CDR3 is CASSQIPGQGEAFF. DNA of the CDR3: TGTGCCAGCAGCCAAATTCCGGGACAGGGAGAAGCTTTCTTT.

This clonotype was detected ten times or more. This chain uses TRBV28 with TRBJ1-1, with D perhaps matching TRBD1 (5 bases). Trimming cost V 1 base and J 10 bases, with 16 bases left between them. This CDR3 spans 14 amino acids. The germline CDR1 and CDR2 sequences are MDHEN and SYDVKM. The CDR3 DNA follows: TGTGCCAGCAGTTTATACCAGGGCGTGGGGGGAGCTTTCTTT. This sequence encodes CASSLYQGVGGAFF. Full variable domain (remainder filled in from reference TRBV28 and TRBJ1-1): DVKVTQSSRYLVKRTGEKVFLECVQDMDHENMFWYRQDPGLGLRLIYFSYDVKMKEKGDIPEGYSVSREKKERFSLILESASTNQTSMYLCASSLYQGVGGAFFGQGTRLTVV.

The sample holds many counts of this clonotype. The V and J genes are TRBV5-5 and TRBJ2-7; no definite D call. Germline loops: CDR1 SGHKS, CDR2 YYEKEE (reference sequence). V was shortened by 0 bases and J by 4 bases, with 8 bases between the two germline ends. There are 13 residues in the CDR3. The CDR3 reads CASSLDTEYEQYF. As DNA, the CDR3 is TGTGCCAGCAGCTTGGATACTGAATACGAGCAGTACTTC.

The sample holds many counts of this clonotype. CDR3: CASSHGTYGYTF. Written as DNA, the CDR3 is TGTGCCAGCAGCCATGGGACGTATGGCTACACCTTC. J is TRBJ1-2 and V is TRBV12-3 or TRBV12-4, with D possibly TRBD1 on 5 matching bases. The CDR3 is 12 amino acids. Trimming stripped 6 bases from V and 5 bases from J, with 10 bases between.

This clonotype was picked up many times. Written as DNA, the CDR3 is TGTGCCAGCAGCCATACGTTGGGGCGGAATAGCAATCAGCCCCAGCATTTT. It specifies CASSHTLGRNSNQPQHF. The chain employs TRBV3-1 and TRBJ1-5, with TRBD1 as a possible D gene (5 bases). Trimming pared 3 bases from V and 0 bases from J, leaving 15 bases between. The CDR3 sequence is 17 residues long. The germline V gene encodes CDR1 LGHDT and CDR2 YNNKEL (reference sequence).

In its sample, this clonotype was seen many times. The chain couples TRBV27 to TRBJ2-1; 9 bases agree with TRBD2. Germline V gene sequence: CDR1 MNHEY, CDR2 SMNVEV (reference sequence). Trimming removed 4 bases from V and 8 bases from J; junction bases left unmatched: 9. CDR3 length equals 15 residues. CDR3 protein: CASSSFSGRDDEQFF. The CDR3 DNA sequence: TGTGCCAGCAGTTCCTTTAGCGGGAGAGACGATGAGCAGTTCTTC.

This clonotype was seen many times. The rearrangement joins TRBV28 to TRBJ2-7; a weak D match, TRBD1 (6 bases). The length of the CDR3 is 14 residues. Germline V CDR1 and CDR2: MDHEN, SYDVKM. Between the trimmed V and J ends, which lost 5 bases and 2 bases, there was a span of 13 bases. The CDR3 loop is CASSPQGSPYEQYF. The CDR3 coding sequence is TGTGCCAGCAGTCCTCAGGGGAGTCCCTACGAGCAGTACTTC.

This clonotype appeared a few times. The rearrangement links TRBV29-1 to TRBJ2-1; no clear D gene. The V and J ends lost 4 bases and 6 bases respectively, with 13 bases between them. The CDR3 has 13 residues. Germline assignment: CDR1 SQVTM and CDR2 ANQGSEA. The CDR3, as DNA: TGCAGCGTTGTTCTAGATTGGCGCAATGAGCAGTTCTTC. Translated, it gives CSVVLDWRNEQFF.

This clonotype was seen a few times. An end of the junction differs from the germline gene, which may be a read error. The genes are TRBV30 and TRBJ2-7, with TRBD1 matching over 8 bases. Germline-derived CDR1 and CDR2 are GTSNPN and SVGIG (reference sequence). This CDR3 is built from 13 residues. CDR3: CAWRGPGTGGEHF. CDR3 bases: TGTGCCTGGAGGGGTCCCGGGACAGGCGGAGAGCACTTC.

V usage is TRBV9 and J usage is TRBJ2-1, with 12 bases identical to TRBD2. CDR1 and CDR2 from the germline V gene are SGDLS and YYNGEE. V was clipped by 0 bases and J by 13 bases; unmatched bases: 11. This CDR3 has 16 amino acids. In DNA form, the CDR3 reads TGTGCCAGCAGCGTAGATTCGACTAGCGGGAGTAGGGCACAGTTCTTC. Protein: CASSVDSTSGSRAQFF.

This clonotype has at least ten counts. The chain has TRBV29-1 and TRBJ2-1; 8 bases are shared with TRBD1. This CDR3 is 14 amino acids long. J was trimmed by 0 bases and V by 2 bases; bases with no gene match: 0. Per the germline V gene, CDR1 is SQVTM and CDR2 is ANQGSEA. CDR3 sequence reads: CSVETGGSYNEQFF. The CDR3 DNA follows: TGCAGCGTTGAAACAGGGGGCTCCTACAATGAGCAGTTCTTC.

V usage is TRBV5-8 and J usage is TRBJ2-7, with 14 bases fitting TRBD2. The CDR3 totals 16 residues. V shed 0 bases and J 7 bases; nucleotides not matched to a gene: 6. Germline assignment: CDR1 SGHTS and CDR2 YDEGEE. In DNA form, the CDR3 reads TGTGCCAGCAGCTTGGGGGCCGGGACTAGCGGGAGTGAGCAGTACTTC. Translating it yields CASSLGAGTSGSEQYF. Drawing the rest from reference TRBV5-8 and TRBJ2-7, the complete variable domain is EAGVTQSPTHLIKTRGQQATLRCSPISGHTSVYWYQQALGLGLQFLLWYDEGEERNRGNFPPRFSGRQFPNYSSELNVNALELEDSALYLCASSLGAGTSGSEQYFGPGTRLTVT.

Ten or more counts support this clonotype. This chain joins TRBV5-1 and TRBJ2-3; TRBD1 is a possible D gene (5 bases). This CDR3 spans 16 amino acids. With 4 bases removed from V and 3 bases from J, the gap between germline ends came to 18 bases. CDR1 is SGHRS and CDR2 is YFSETQ in the germline V gene. In DNA form, the CDR3 reads TGCGCCAGCAGCCAGTCCAGGGTTGGCACTACAGATACGCAGTATTTT. Translated, it gives CASSQSRVGTTDTQYF. The full variable domain, its missing parts supplied by reference TRBV5-1 and TRBJ2-3, is KAGVTQTPRYLIKTRGQQVTLSCSPISGHRSVSWYQQTPGQGLQFLFEYFSETQRNKGNFPGRFSGRQFSNSRSEMNVSTLELGDSALYLCASSQSRVGTTDTQYFGPGTRLTVL.

This clonotype was counted many times. The chain joins TRBV30 to TRBJ1-1; 10 bases align to TRBD1. Germline V gives CDR1 GTSNPN, CDR2 SVGIG (reference sequence). J gave up 11 bases and V 2 bases, and 8 bases lay outside the gene matches. The CDR3 runs to 13 residues. CDR3 amino acids: CAWSSGQGVGAFF. CDR3 sequence (DNA): TGTGCCTGGAGTTCTGGACAGGGGGTTGGTGCTTTCTTT.

This clonotype was seen at least ten times. The chain carries TRBV12-3 or TRBV12-4 and TRBJ2-7; 11 bases map to TRBD2. The CDR3 totals 13 residues. V dropped 6 bases and J dropped 6; count of bases not matched to a gene: 4. In DNA, the CDR3 is TGTGCCAGCAGCGGACTAGCGGGCGCCGAGCAGTACTTC. It is translated as CASSGLAGAEQYF.

There are many counts of this clonotype. This rearrangement joins TRBV12-3 or TRBV12-4 to TRBJ1-1; weak D call: TRBD1 (6 bases). This CDR3 is 12 amino acids long. V dropped 6 bases and J dropped 5 bases, with 10 bases sitting between them. CDR3 in DNA: TGTGCCAGCAGACCAGGGGAAACTGAAGCTTTCTTT. Amino acid sequence: CASRPGETEAFF.

The V gene is TRBV20-1, the J gene TRBJ2-5; D is perhaps TRBD2 (5 bases). V lost 0 bases and J lost 3, with 8 bases in between. The germline V gene encodes CDR1 DFQATT and CDR2 SNEGSKA (reference sequence). The CDR3 contains 13 residues. In DNA form, the CDR3 reads TGCAGTGCTAGAGAGGACTCAGAAGAGACCCAGTACTTC. Its protein product is CSAREDSEETQYF.

This clonotype was seen many times. V and J are TRBV5-1 and TRBJ2-6, with 9 bases matching TRBD1. V dropped 8 bases and J dropped 4; count of bases not matched to a gene: 4. Looked up from germline, CDR1 is SGHRS and CDR2 is YFSETQ. CDR3 size: 14 residues. CDR3 nucleotides: TGCGCCAGTACAGGGGGCGCCGGGGCCAACGTCCTGACTTTC. This gives the protein CASTGGAGANVLTF. Full variable domain (remainder filled in from reference TRBV5-1 and TRBJ2-6): KAGVTQTPRYLIKTRGQQVTLSCSPISGHRSVSWYQQTPGQGLQFLFEYFSETQRNKGNFPGRFSGRQFSNSRSEMNVSTLELGDSALYLCASTGGAGANVLTFGAGSRLTVL.

This clonotype has at least ten counts. The chain combines TRBV28 with TRBJ2-7, with 7 nucleotides matching TRBD1. CDR1 is MDHEN, CDR2 SYDVKM, per germline. Unmatched junction bases numbered 8, after V lost 3 bases and J lost 3 bases. CDR3 size: 15 residues. The CDR3, as DNA: TGTGCCAGCAGTTTCATCTCGACAGGGAGCTACGAGCAGTACTTC. Amino acid sequence: CASSFISTGSYEQYF. The complete variable domain, with remaining parts taken from reference TRBV28 and TRBJ2-7, reads DVKVTQSSRYLVKRTGEKVFLECVQDMDHENMFWYRQDPGLGLRLIYFSYDVKMKEKGDIPEGYSVSREKKERFSLILESASTNQTSMYLCASSFISTGSYEQYFGPGTRLTVT.

The CDR3 here is CASTPPRTGGYEQYF. The CDR3 DNA is TGTGCCAGCACCCCACCCAGGACAGGGGGTTACGAGCAGTACTTC. The rearrangement links TRBV7-2 to TRBJ2-7, with 10 bases that match TRBD1. The CDR3 covers 15 residues. The junction had 10 bases not matched to a gene; V was cut back by 7 bases and J by 4 bases. In germline, CDR1 is SGHTA, CDR2 FQGNSA.

The sample holds a few counts of this clonotype. The chain couples TRBV7-3 to TRBJ2-1; maybe TRBD2 (5 bases). Trimming removed 5 bases at V and 7 bases at J, with 15 bases between. Germline values: CDR1 SGHTA, CDR2 FQGTGA. This CDR3 comprises 14 residues. The CDR3 sequence is CASSRIGEENEQFF. The CDR3 DNA follows: TGTGCCAGCAGCCGCATCGGGGAAGAAAATGAGCAGTTCTTC.

Many counts were recorded for this clonotype. V and J are TRBV12-3 or TRBV12-4 and TRBJ2-7; 9 bases line up with TRBD2. CDR3 length equals 17 residues. V shed 3 bases and J 0 bases; nucleotides not matched to a gene: 9. This chain's CDR3 is CASSLTLSGGYSYEQYF. In DNA form, the CDR3 reads TGTGCCAGCAGTTTGACCCTTAGCGGGGGCTACTCCTACGAGCAGTACTTC.

This clonotype was picked up a small number of times. A much larger clonotype is one base distant, so this may be a read error. The V and J genes are TRBV15 and TRBJ2-7; unclear D gene. The germline CDR1 and CDR2 sequences are LNHNV and YYDKDF (reference sequence). V dropped 3 bases and J dropped 0 bases, with 12 bases sitting between them. The CDR3 sequence is 15 residues long. The CDR3 DNA sequence: TGTGCCACCAGCAGCGAACGCGCCCTCTCCTACGAGCAGTACTTC. Its protein product is CATSSERALSYEQYF. Variable domain in full (rest from reference TRBV15 and TRBJ2-7): DAMVIQNPRYQVTQFGKPVTLSCSQTLNHNVMYWYQQKSSQAPKLLFHYYDKDFNNEADTPDNFQSRRPNTSFCFLDIRSPGLGDTAMYLCATSSERALSYEQYFGPGTRLTVT.

This clonotype was detected a few times. One base away lies a much larger clone, so this may be a sequencing read error. This sequence joins TRBV5-1 and TRBJ1-1; D is uncertain. Germline-derived CDR1 and CDR2 are SGHRS and YFSETQ. The CDR3 totals 13 residues. CDR3: CAGSLVTNTEAFF. CDR3 bases: TGCGCCGGCAGCTTGGTAACGAACACTGAAGCTTTCTTT. Filled out from reference TRBV5-1 and TRBJ1-1, the complete variable domain reads KAGVTQTPRYLIKTRGQQVTLSCSPISGHRSVSWYQQTPGQGLQFLFEYFSETQRNKGNFPGRFSGRQFSNSRSEMNVSTLELGDSALYLCAGSLVTNTEAFFGQGTRLTVV.

The V call is TRBV20-1, the J call TRBJ1-5, with 8 bases lining up with TRBD1. The V gene end was trimmed by 5 bases and the J gene end by 2 bases; junction bases not matched to a gene: 11. The CDR3 runs 16 residues. The V gene's germline CDR1 is DFQATT and CDR2 SNEGSKA (reference sequence). The DNA for the CDR3 is TGCAGTGCTTATAGACAGGGGAGGATTGGCAATCAGCCCCAGCATTTT. As protein: CSAYRQGRIGNQPQHF.

This chain uses TRBV2 with TRBJ2-3; 14 bases are shared with TRBD2. V shed 5 bases and J 1 base; nucleotides not matched to a gene: 8. The CDR3 extends over 18 amino acids. Germline V gives CDR1 SNHLY, CDR2 FYNNEI. CDR3 loop: CASSLGLAGVFRTDTQYF. CDR3 sequence (DNA): TGTGCCAGCAGTTTGGGACTAGCGGGAGTATTTCGCACAGATACGCAGTATTTT.